This T cell receptor beta chain was obtained from a study of blood T cell repertoires in COVID-19. On the study more broadly: Donors in the United States, Italy and Spain gave samples during acute or convalescent COVID-19. Sources were T cells, B-cell-depleted T cells, or PBMCs; the material itself was cDNA or gDNA.

Per the authors' pipeline: How many nucleated cells were present was estimated from reference gene primer amplification. Only in-frame clones appear in the TCRdb table, and some are missing; sequencing was by immunoSEQ multiplex PCR. That table gives V, J and clone size, and the DNA gave D and trimming. The table lists tens of thousands of clones, almost 90% of them singletons. Germline values: CDR1 MNHEY, CDR2 SVGAGI. The V gene end was trimmed by 6 bases and the J gene end by 5 bases; junction bases not matched to a gene: 7. This CDR3 comprises 14 residues. This clonotype originated in a man aged 45-65 years with acute or convalescent COVID-19. The chain has TRBV6-5 and TRBJ2-7, with 10 bases aligning to TRBD2. The sample comprised peripheral blood. CDR3 amino acids: CASRMSGRVNEQYF. CDR3 coding DNA: TGTGCCAGCAGGATGAGCGGGAGGGTTAACGAGCAGTACTTC.